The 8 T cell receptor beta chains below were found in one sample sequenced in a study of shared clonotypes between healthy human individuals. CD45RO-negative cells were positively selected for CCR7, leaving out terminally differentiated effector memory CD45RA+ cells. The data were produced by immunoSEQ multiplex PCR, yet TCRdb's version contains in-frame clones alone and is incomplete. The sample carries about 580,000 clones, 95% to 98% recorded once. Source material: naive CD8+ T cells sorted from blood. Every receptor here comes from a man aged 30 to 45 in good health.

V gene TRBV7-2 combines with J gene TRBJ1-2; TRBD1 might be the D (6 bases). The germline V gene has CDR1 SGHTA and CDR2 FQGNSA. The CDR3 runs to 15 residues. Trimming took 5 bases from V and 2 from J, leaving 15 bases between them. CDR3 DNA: TGTGCCAGCAGCCTGGGCTGGGGGGGCAACTATGGCTACACCTTC. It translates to CASSLGWGGNYGYTF.

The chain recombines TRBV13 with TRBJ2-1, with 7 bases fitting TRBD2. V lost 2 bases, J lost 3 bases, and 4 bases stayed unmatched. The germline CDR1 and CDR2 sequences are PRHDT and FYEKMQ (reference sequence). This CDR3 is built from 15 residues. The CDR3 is CASSLWAGDYNEQFF. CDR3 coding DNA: TGTGCCAGCAGCTTATGGGCGGGAGACTACAATGAGCAGTTCTTC.

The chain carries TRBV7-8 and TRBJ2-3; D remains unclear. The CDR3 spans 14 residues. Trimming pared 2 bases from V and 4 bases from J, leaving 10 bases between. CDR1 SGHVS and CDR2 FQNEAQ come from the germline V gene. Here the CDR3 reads CASSLLQGADTQYF. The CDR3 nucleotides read TGTGCCAGCAGCTTACTTCAAGGTGCAGATACGCAGTATTTT.

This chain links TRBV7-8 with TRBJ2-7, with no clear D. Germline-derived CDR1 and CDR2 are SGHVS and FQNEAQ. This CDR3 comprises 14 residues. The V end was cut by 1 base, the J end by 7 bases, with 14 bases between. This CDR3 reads CASSLGGSFGEQYF. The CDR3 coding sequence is TGTGCCAGCAGCTTAGGGGGTAGCTTCGGGGAGCAGTACTTC.

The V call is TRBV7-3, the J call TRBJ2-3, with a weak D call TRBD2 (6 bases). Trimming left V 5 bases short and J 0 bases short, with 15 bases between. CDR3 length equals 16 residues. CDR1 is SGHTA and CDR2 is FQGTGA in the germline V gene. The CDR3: CASSPRAAGSTDTQYF. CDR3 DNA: TGTGCCAGCAGCCCTCGCGCGGCGGGAAGCACAGATACGCAGTATTTT.

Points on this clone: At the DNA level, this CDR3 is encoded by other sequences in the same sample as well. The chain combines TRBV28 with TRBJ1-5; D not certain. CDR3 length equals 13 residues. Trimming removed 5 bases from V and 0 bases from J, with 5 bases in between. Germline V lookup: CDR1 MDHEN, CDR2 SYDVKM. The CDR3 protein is CASSRDSNQPQHF. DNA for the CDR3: TGTGCCAGCAGTAGGGATAGCAATCAGCCCCAGCATTTT.

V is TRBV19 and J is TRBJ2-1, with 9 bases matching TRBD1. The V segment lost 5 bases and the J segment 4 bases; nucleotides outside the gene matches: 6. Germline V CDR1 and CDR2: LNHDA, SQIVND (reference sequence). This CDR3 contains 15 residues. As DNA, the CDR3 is TGTGCCAGTAGTCCCGGGACAGGGATTTACAATGAGCAGTTCTTC. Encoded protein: CASSPGTGIYNEQFF.

The chain's CDR3 is CASSFPRYPYEQYF. The CDR3, as DNA: TGTGCCAGCAGCTTTCCGCGGTACCCCTACGAGCAGTACTTC. The rearrangement links TRBV7-2 to TRBJ2-7; D remains unclear. This CDR3 spans 14 amino acids. V lost 3 bases and J 2 bases, leaving 11 bases between the germline ends. The germline V gene has CDR1 SGHTA and CDR2 FQGNSA.